This TCR beta chain is drawn from a study of CD8+CD57+ T cells in acquired aplastic anemia listed by TCRdb under 2018. Some background on the complete study: Extracted DNA from sorted CD4+ and CD8+ cells averaged approximately 3 ug, ranging from roughly 0.2 to 30 ug. A CD8+CD57+ expansion meant a frequency higher than the mean frequency seen in healthy subjects. Paper-wide results and their limitations: Around 27 CD8+ CDR3 sequences were found to be shared between patients and controls, but these sequences appeared to be highly expressed in patients and within the immunodominant clones of the patients. Patients and healthy controls showed no significant difference in CD8+ Simpson's diversity (P=0.060).

Expansion of CD8+CD57+ cells had been shown by flow cytometry in the patients chosen for sequencing. Every patient had severe acquired aplastic anemia, diagnosed using the International Study of Aplastic Anemia and Agranulocytosis and Camitta criteria. No patient had received any therapy when blood was sampled. In this study, sorted CD4+ and CD8+ T cells from the blood of healthy subjects and of severe aplastic anemia patients had their TCR repertoires deep-sequenced. Patients were enrolled in the USA under clinicaltrials.gov protocols 00001620, 01623167, 00001397, 00071045, 00081523 and 00961064. Ficoll-Paque density gradient centrifugation was used to isolate peripheral blood mononuclear cells. CD4+ and CD8+ T cells were sorted by FACS or magnetic beads before DNA extraction. On this clonotype itself: The antigen it recognizes is unknown. No base-level quality is on record; no much larger clone is a single base apart.

Genomic DNA was used as template for profiling of TCR beta VDJ combinations and CDR3 sequences. An Illumina HiSeq 2000 was used for TCR repertoire sequencing. In the source study's methods: TRBV/TRBJ rearrangement plots, CDR3 size and DJ length profiles, and Simpson's diversity index were used to evaluate the repertoires. Whichever DNA sequence was most abundant in the deep sequencing data was defined as the immunodominant clone. CDR3 amino acid sequences were checked for sharing across subjects and were also compared against the VDJdb database and published repertoires. TCRdb cleaned the public reads at Q25 with fastp, built clones with MiXCR and kept in-frame beta chains. Rows matching on CDR3 protein sequence are summarized as one entry with the most common DNA and genes. TCRdb, rather than the study authors, made the V and J calls. The sample table contains more than 250,000 distinct CDR3 sequences; only one count was recorded for 82% of them. The ten biggest clones cover approximately 40% of the sample.

This clonotype originated in a human donor with aplastic anemia. The source material was sorted CD4+, CD8+, or CD8+CD57+ T cells (not recorded which) from PBMCs.

CDR3 sequence: CATSSLGGFGGEQYF. The base sequence is TGTGCCACCAGCAGCCTTGGGGGCTTTGGGGGAGAGCAGTACTTC. The chain is assembled from TRBV15 and TRBJ2-7; possibly the D gene is TRBD1, per 6 matching bases. The CDR3 starts with the cysteine, ends with the phenylalanine, and has 15 residues. Just CDR3 DNA is preserved here, 45 bases in frame from base 1. The germline V gene (reference sequence) gives CDR1 as LNHNV and CDR2 as YYDKDF. Trimming costs V 3 bases and J 7 bases, and their ends lie 19 bases apart.